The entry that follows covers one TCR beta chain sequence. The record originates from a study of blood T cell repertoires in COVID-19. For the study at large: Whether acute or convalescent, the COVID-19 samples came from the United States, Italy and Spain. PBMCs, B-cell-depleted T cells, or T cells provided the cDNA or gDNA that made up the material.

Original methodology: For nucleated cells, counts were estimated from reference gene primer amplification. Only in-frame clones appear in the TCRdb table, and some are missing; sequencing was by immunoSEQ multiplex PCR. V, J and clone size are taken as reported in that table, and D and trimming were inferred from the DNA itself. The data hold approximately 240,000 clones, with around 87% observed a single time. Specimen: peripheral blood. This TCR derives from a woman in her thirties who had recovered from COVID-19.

The CDR3 nucleotides are TGTGCCAGCAGTGGGGAAGGACTCCCTCCGGGCACCGGGGAGCTGTTTTTT. As protein: CASSGEGLPPGTGELFF. The rearrangement uses TRBV6-1 and TRBJ2-2, with a possible D match to TRBD2 (5 bases). The CDR3 loop spans 17 amino acids. Trimming cost V 4 bases and J 4 bases, with 19 bases left between them. CDR1 MNHNS and CDR2 SASEGT come from the germline V gene.